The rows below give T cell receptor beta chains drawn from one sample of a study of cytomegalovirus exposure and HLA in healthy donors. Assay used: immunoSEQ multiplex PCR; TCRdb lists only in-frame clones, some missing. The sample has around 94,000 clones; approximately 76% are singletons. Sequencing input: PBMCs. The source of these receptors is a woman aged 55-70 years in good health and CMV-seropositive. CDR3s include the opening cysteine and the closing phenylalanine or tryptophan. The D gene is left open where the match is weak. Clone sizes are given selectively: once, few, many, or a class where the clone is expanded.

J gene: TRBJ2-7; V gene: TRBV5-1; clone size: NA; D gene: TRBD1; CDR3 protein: CASSALRTGYEQYF; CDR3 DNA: TGCGCCAGCAGCGCGCTCCGGACAGGCTACGAGCAGTACTTC
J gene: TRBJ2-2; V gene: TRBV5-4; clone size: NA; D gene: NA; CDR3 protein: CASSLVSGTGELFF; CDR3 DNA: TGTGCCAGCAGCTTGGTTTCGGGAACCGGGGAGCTGTTTTTT
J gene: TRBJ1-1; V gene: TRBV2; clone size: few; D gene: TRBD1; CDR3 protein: CASRNPTGGFQQAFF; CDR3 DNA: TGTGCCAGCAGAAACCCGACAGGGGGATTCCAGCAAGCTTTCTTT
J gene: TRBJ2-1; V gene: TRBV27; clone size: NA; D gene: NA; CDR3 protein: CASSLTPPSDGREVQFF; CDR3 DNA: TGTGCCAGCAGTTTAACGCCCCCCTCGGACGGGAGAGAGGTGCAGTTCTTC
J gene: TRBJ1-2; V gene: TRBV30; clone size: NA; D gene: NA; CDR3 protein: CAWSQRGYGYTF; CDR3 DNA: TGTGCCTGGAGTCAACGAGGCTATGGCTACACCTTC
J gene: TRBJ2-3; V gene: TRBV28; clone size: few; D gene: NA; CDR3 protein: CASSLPFLRGSTDTQYF; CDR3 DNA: TGTGCCAGCAGTCTCCCTTTCCTAAGAGGTAGCACAGATACGCAGTATTTT
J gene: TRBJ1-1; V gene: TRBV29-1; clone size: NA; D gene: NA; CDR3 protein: CSVGFSGVGTEAFF; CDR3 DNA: TGCAGCGTTGGATTCAGTGGAGTTGGCACTGAAGCTTTCTTT
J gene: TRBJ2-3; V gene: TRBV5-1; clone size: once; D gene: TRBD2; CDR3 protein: CASSLAGTSGTTDTQYF; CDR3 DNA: TGCGCCAGCAGCTTAGCCGGGACTAGCGGGACCACAGATACGCAGTATTTT
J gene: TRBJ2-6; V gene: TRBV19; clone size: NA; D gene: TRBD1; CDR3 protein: CASRTGSGANVLTF; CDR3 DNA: TGTGCCAGCAGGACAGGGTCCGGGGCCAACGTCCTGACTTTC
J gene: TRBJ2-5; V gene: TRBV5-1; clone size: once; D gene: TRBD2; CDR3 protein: CASSLEGTSGGGGPQYF; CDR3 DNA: TGCGCCAGCAGCTTGGAAGGGACTAGCGGCGGCGGGGGACCCCAGTACTTC
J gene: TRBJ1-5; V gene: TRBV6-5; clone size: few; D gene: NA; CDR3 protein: CASSEAENQPQHF; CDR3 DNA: TGTGCCAGCAGTGAAGCCGAGAATCAGCCCCAGCATTTT
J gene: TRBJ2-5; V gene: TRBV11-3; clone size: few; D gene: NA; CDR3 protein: CASRRTGQETQYF; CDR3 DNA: TGTGCCAGCAGGAGGACTGGACAAGAGACCCAGTACTTC
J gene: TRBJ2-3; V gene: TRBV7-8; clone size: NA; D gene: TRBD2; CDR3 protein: CASSSGLATTTDTQYF; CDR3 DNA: TGTGCCAGCAGCTCGGGACTAGCGACAACAACAGATACGCAGTATTTT
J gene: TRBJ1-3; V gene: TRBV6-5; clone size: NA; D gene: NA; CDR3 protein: CASRMTALSGNTIYF; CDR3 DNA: TGTGCCAGCAGGATGACTGCTCTAAGCGGAAACACCATATATTTT
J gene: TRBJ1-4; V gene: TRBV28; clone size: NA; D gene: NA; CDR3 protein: CASRRSNEKLFF; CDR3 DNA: TGTGCCAGCAGGCGTTCGAATGAAAAACTGTTTTTT
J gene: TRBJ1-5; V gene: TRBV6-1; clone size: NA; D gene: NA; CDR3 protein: CASSEVGSAQPQHF; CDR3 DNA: TGTGCCAGCAGTGAAGTCGGCAGCGCTCAGCCCCAGCATTTT
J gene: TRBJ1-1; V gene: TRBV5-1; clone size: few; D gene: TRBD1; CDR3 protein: CASSPDRGTGTEAFF; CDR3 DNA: TGCGCCAGCAGCCCAGACAGGGGGACGGGCACTGAAGCTTTCTTT
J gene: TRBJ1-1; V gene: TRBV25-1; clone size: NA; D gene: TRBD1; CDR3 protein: CASSQGAGNTEAFF; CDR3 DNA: TGTGCCAGCAGCCAGGGGGCAGGGAACACTGAAGCTTTCTTT
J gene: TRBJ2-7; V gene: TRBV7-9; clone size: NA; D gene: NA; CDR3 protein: CASSSGLNYEQYF; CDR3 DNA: TGTGCCAGCAGCTCGGGACTCAACTACGAGCAGTACTTC
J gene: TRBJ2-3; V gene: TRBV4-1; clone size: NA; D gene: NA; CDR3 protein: CASSSSPGDTQYF; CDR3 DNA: TGCGCCAGCAGCTCGTCCCCAGGGGATACGCAGTATTTT
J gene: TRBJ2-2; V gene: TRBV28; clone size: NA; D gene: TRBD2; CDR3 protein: CAGGGIGELFF; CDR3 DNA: TGTGCCGGGGGGGGTATCGGGGAGCTGTTTTTT
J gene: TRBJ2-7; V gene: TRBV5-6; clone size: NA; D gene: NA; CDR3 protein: CASSLQGPYEQYF; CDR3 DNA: TGTGCCAGCAGCTTGCAGGGGCCCTACGAGCAGTACTTC
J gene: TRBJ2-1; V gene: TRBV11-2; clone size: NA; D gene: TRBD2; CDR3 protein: CASSFSGRSLVNEQFF; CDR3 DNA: TGTGCCAGCAGCTTTAGCGGGAGAAGTTTGGTGAATGAGCAGTTCTTC
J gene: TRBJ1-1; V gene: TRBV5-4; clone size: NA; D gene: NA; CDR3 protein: CASSLRRETEAFF; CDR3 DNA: TGTGCCAGCAGCTTGAGGAGGGAAACTGAAGCTTTCTTT
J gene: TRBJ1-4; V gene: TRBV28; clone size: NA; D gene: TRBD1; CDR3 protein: CASSFGTANEKLFF; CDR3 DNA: TGTGCCAGCAGTTTTGGGACAGCTAATGAAAAACTGTTTTTT
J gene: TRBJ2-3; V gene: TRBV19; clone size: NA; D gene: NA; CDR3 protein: CASSIGMTADTQYF; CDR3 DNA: TGTGCCAGTAGTATTGGAATGACAGCGGATACGCAGTATTTT
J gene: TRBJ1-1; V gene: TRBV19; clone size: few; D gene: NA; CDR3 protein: CASSHRDNTEAFF; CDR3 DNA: TGTGCCAGTAGTCACCGGGATAACACTGAAGCTTTCTTT
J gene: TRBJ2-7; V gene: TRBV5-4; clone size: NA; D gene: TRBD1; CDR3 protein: CASSTAGGDFDEQYF; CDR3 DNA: TGTGCCAGCAGCACGGCAGGGGGTGATTTCGACGAGCAGTACTTC
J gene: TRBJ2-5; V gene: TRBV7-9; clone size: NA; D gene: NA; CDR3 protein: CASSPYGTGQETQYF; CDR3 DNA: TGTGCCAGCAGCCCCTACGGGACTGGGCAAGAGACCCAGTACTTC
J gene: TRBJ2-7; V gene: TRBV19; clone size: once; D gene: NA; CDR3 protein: CASSIVSSYEQYF; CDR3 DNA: TGTGCCAGTAGTATAGTCAGCTCCTACGAGCAGTACTTC
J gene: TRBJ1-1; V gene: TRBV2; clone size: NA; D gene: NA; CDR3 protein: CASSTGRTAEAFF; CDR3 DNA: TGTGCCAGCAGTACAGGGCGGACGGCTGAAGCTTTCTTT
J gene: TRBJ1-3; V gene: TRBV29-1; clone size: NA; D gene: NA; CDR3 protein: CSVEEFSGNTIYF; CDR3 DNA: TGCAGCGTTGAGGAGTTCTCTGGAAACACCATATATTTT
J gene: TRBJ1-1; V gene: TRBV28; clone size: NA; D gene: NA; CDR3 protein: CASRQNTEAFF; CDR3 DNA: TGTGCCAGCAGACAAAACACTGAAGCTTTCTTT
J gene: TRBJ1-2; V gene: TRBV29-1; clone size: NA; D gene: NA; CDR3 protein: CSVGVVGGPGYTF; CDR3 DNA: TGCAGCGTTGGAGTGGTTGGCGGCCCTGGCTACACCTTC
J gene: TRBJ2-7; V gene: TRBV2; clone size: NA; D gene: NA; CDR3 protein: CASSVRQAVGEQYF; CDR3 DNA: TGTGCCAGCAGTGTAAGACAGGCTGTGGGCGAGCAGTACTTC
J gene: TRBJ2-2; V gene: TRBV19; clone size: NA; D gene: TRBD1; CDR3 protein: CASRGTGNTGELFF; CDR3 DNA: TGTGCCAGTAGGGGGACAGGGAACACCGGGGAGCTGTTTTTT
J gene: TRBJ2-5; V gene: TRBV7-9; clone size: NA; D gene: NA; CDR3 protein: CASSLADSLQETQYF; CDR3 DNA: TGTGCCAGCAGCTTAGCCGACAGCCTCCAAGAGACCCAGTACTTC
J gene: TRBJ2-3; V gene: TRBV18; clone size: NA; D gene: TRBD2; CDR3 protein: CASSRTSGRSTDTQYF; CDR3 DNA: TGTGCCAGCTCCCGTACCTCCGGGAGGAGCACAGATACGCAGTATTTT
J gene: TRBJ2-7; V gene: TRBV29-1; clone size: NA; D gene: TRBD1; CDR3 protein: CSGGWQGAEQYF; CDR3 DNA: TGCAGCGGGGGGTGGCAGGGGGCCGAGCAGTACTTC
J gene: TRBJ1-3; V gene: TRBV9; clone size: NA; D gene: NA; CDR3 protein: CASSVGGTASGNTIYF; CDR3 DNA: TGTGCCAGCAGCGTAGGGGGGACTGCCAGTGGAAACACCATATATTTT
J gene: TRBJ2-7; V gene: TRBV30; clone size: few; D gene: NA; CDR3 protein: CAWSDGASYEQYF; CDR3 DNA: TGTGCCTGGAGTGATGGGGCAAGCTACGAGCAGTACTTC
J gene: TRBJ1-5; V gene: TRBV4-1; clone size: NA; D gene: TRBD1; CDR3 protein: CASSQGKGQGNIWSNQPQHF; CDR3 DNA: TGCGCCAGCAGCCAAGGGAAGGGACAGGGTAATATTTGGAGCAATCAGCCCCAGCATTTT
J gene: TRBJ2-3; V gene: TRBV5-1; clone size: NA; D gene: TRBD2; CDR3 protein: CASSFGTSADTQYF; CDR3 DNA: TGCGCCAGCAGCTTTGGGACTAGCGCCGATACGCAGTATTTT
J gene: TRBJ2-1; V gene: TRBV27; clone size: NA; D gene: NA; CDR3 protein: CASKSDQGSYNEQFF; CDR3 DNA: TGTGCCAGCAAATCTGATCAGGGGTCCTACAATGAGCAGTTCTTC
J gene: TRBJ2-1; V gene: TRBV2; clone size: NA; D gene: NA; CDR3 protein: CASSLSGLSYNEQFF; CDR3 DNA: TGTGCCAGCAGTTTAAGCGGACTCTCCTACAATGAGCAGTTCTTC
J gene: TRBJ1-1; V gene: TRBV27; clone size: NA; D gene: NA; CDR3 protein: CASSLDGMNTEAFF; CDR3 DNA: TGTGCCAGCAGTTTAGATGGCATGAACACTGAAGCTTTCTTT
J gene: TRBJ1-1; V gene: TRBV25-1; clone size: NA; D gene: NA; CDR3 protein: CASSARGPNTEAFF; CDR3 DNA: TGTGCCAGCAGCGCCAGGGGACCAAACACTGAAGCTTTCTTT
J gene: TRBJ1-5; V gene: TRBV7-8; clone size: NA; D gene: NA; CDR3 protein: CASSLDGSVQPQHF; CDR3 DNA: TGTGCCAGCAGCTTAGACGGGTCTGTCCAGCCCCAGCATTTT
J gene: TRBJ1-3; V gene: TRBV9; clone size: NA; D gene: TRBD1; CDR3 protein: CASSVGQGISGSGNTIYF; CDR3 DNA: TGTGCCAGCAGCGTGGGACAGGGTATTAGTGGCTCTGGAAACACCATATATTTT
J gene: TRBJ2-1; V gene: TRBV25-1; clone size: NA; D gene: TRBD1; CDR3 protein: CASSDFAGTGAYNEQFF; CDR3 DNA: TGTGCCAGCAGTGATTTTGCCGGGACAGGGGCCTACAATGAGCAGTTCTTC
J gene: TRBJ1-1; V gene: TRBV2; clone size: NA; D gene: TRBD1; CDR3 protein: CASSPQGATTEAFF; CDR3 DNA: TGTGCCAGCAGTCCCCAGGGGGCGACTACTGAAGCTTTCTTT
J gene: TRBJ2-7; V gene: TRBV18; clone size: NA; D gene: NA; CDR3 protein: CASSPTNEQYF; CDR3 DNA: TGTGCCAGCTCACCTACAAACGAGCAGTACTTC
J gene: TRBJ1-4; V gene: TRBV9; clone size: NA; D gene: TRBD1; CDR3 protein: CASSVMGQGREKLFF; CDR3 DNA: TGTGCCAGCAGCGTGATGGGACAGGGAAGAGAAAAACTGTTTTTT
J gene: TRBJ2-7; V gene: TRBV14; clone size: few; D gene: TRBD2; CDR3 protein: CASSQGLAFIYEQYF; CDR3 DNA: TGTGCCAGCAGCCAGGGACTAGCCTTCATTTACGAGCAGTACTTC
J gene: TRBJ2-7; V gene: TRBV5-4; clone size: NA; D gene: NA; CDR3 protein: CASSLDPTPTYEQYF; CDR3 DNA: TGTGCCAGCAGCTTGGATCCTACGCCTACCTACGAGCAGTACTTC